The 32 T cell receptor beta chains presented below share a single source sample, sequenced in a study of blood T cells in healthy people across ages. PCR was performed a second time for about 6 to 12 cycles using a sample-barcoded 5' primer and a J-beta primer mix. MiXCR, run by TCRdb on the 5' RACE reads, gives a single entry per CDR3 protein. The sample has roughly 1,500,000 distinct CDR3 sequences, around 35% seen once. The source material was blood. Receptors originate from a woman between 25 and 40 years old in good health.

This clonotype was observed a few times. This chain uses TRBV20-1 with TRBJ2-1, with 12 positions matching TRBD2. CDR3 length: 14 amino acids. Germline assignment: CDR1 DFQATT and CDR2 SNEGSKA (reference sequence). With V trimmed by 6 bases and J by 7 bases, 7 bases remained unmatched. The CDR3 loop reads CSANSGTSGNEQFF. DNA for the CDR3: TGCAGTGCGAATTCCGGGACTAGCGGGAATGAGCAGTTCTTC.

The CDR3 here is CASSPLVGRAGGGNEQFF. As DNA, the CDR3 is TGTGCCAGCAGCCCCCTCGTTGGGAGAGCGGGAGGTGGGAATGAGCAGTTCTTC. V and J are TRBV4-2 and TRBJ2-1; 9 positions agree with TRBD2. The CDR3 contains 18 residues. The germline CDR1 and CDR2 sequences are LGHNA and YNFKEQ. Unmatched junction bases numbered 17, after V lost 4 bases and J lost 7 bases.

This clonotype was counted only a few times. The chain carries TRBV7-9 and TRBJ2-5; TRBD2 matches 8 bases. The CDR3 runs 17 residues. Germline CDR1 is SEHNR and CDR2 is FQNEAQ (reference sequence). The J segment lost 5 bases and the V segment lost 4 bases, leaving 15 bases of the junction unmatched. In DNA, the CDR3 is TGTGCCAGCAGCTCGGGGACTAGATTTCTGGAGGGGGAGACCCAGTACTTC. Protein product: CASSSGTRFLEGETQYF.

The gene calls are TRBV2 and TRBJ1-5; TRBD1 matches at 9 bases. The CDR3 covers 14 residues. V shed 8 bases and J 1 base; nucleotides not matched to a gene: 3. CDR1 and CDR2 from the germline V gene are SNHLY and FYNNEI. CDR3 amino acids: CASADRGSNQPQHF. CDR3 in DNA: TGTGCCAGCGCGGACAGGGGAAGCAATCAGCCCCAGCATTTT.

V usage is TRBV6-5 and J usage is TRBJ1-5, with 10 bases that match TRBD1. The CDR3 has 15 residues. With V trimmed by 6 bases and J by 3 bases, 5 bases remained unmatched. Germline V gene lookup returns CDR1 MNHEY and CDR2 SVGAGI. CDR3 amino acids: CASSRGTGANQPQHF. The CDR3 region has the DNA TGTGCCAGCAGCCGTGGGACAGGGGCCAATCAGCCCCAGCATTTT.

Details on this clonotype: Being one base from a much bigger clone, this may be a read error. CDR3 protein: CASSHRAGPYNEQFF. The CDR3 nucleotides are TGTGCCAGCAGTCACCGAGCGGGGCCCTACAATGAGCAGTTCTTC. The chain joins TRBV7-2 to TRBJ2-1, with TRBD2 matching over 7 bases. The germline V gene encodes CDR1 SGHTA and CDR2 FQGNSA. The CDR3 loop spans 15 amino acids. V shed 6 bases and J 2 bases; nucleotides not matched to a gene: 7.

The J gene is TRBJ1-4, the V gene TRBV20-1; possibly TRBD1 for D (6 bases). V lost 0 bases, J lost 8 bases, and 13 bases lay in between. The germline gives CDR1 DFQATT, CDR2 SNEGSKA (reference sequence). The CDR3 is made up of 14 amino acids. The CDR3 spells CSARDMGAGEKLFF. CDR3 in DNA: TGCAGTGCTAGAGATATGGGGGCGGGGGAAAAACTGTTTTTT.

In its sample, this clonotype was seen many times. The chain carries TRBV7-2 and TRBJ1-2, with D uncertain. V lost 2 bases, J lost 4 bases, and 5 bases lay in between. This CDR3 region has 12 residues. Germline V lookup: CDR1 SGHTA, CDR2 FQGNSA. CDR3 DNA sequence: TGTGCCAGCAGCTTAAACAGCTATGGCTACACCTTC. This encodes CASSLNSYGYTF.

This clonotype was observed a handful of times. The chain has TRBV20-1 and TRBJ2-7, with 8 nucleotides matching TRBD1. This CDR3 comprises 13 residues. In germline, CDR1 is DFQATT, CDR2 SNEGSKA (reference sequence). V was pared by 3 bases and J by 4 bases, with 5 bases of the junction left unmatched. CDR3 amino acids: CSARDRERYEQYF. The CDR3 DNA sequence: TGCAGTGCTAGGGACAGGGAACGGTACGAGCAGTACTTC.

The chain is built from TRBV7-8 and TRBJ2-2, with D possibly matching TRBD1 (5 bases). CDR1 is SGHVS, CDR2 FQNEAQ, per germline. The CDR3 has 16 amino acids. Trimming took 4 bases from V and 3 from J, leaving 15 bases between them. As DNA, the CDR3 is TGTGCCAGCAGCTCGGCCCCGGACACCTACACCGGGGAGCTGTTTTTT. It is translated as CASSSAPDTYTGELFF.

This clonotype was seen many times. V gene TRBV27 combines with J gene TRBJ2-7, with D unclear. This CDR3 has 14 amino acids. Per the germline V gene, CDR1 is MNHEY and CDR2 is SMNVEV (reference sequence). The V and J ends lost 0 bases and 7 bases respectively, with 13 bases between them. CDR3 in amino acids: CASSLSTSGGEQYF. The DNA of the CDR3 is TGTGCCAGCAGTTTATCCACCTCCGGCGGAGAGCAGTACTTC.

The CDR3 region is CASSQALAGDEQFF. The CDR3 DNA reads as TGTGCCAGCAGCCAAGCGCTAGCGGGAGATGAGCAGTTCTTC. The rearrangement links TRBV14 to TRBJ2-1, with 10 bases that match TRBD2. This CDR3 has 14 residues. V dropped 1 base and J dropped 8; count of bases not matched to a gene: 2. CDR1 and CDR2 from the germline V gene are SGHDN and FVKESK. Using reference TRBV14 and TRBJ2-1 for the parts outside the CDR3, the full variable domain is EAGVTQFPSHSVIEKGQTVTLRCDPISGHDNLYWYRRVMGKEIKFLLHFVKESKQDESGMPNNRFLAERTGGTYSTLKVQPAELEDSGVYFCASSQALAGDEQFFGPGTRLTVL.

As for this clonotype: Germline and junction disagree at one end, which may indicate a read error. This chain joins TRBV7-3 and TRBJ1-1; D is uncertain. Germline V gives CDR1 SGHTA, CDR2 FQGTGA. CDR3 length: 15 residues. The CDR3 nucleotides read TGTGCCGGCAGCTTAATACGGCAGACGAACACTGAAGCTTTCTTT. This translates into CAGSLIRQTNTEAFF.

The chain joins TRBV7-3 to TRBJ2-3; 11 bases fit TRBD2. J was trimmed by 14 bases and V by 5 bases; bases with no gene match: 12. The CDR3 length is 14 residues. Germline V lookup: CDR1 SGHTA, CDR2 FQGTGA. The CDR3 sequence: CASSAQLAGESRYF. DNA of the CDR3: TGTGCCAGCAGCGCACAACTAGCGGGAGAATCGCGGTATTTT.

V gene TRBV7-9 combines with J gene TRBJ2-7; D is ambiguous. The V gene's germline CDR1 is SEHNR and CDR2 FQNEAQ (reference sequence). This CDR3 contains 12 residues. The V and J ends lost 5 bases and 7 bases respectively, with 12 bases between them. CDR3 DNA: TGTGCCAGCAGCCATGCTGGAAGGGAGCAGTACTTC. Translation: CASSHAGREQYF.

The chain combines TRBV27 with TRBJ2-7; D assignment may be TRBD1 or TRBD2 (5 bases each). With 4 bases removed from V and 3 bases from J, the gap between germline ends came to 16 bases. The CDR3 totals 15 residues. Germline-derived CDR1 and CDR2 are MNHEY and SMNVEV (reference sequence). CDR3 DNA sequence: TGTGCCAGCAGTTGGGGATCGGCTGGGGGCTACGAGCAGTACTTC. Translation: CASSWGSAGGYEQYF.

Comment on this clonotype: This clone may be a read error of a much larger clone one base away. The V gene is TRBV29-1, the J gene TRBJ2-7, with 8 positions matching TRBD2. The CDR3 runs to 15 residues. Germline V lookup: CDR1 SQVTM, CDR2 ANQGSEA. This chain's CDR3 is CSVGSASGPTYERYF. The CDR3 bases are TGCAGCGTTGGTTCGGCTAGCGGGCCAACCTACGAGCGGTACTTC.

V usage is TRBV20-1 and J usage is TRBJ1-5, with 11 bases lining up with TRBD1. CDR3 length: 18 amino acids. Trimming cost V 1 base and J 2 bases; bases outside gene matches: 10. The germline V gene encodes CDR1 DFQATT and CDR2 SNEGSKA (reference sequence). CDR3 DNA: TGCAGTGCTAGAGTCCTACCGGGACAGGGGGGTGGCAATCAGCCCCAGCATTTT. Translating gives CSARVLPGQGGGNQPQHF.

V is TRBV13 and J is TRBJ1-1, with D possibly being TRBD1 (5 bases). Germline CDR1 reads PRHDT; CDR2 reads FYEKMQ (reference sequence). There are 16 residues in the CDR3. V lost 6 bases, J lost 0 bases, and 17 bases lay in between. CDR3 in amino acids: CASSDYQQALNTEAFF. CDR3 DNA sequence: TGTGCCAGCAGTGACTACCAACAGGCATTGAACACTGAAGCTTTCTTT.

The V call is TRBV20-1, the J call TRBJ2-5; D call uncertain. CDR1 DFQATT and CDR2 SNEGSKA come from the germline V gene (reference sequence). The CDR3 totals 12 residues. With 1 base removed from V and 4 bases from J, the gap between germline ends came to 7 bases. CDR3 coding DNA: TGCAGTGCTAGAGTTACGGGAGAGACCCAGTACTTC. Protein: CSARVTGETQYF.

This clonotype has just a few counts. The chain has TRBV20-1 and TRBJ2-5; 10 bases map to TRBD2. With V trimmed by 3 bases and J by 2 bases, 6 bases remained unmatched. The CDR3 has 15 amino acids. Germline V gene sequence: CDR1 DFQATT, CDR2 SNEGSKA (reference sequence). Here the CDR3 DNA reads TGCAGTGCTAGCGCACTAGCGGGGACTCAAGAGACCCAGTACTTC. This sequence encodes CSASALAGTQETQYF.

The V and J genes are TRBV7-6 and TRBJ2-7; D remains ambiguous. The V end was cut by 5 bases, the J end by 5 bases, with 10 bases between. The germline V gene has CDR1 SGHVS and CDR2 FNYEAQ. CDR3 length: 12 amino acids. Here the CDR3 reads CASSAYSHEQYF. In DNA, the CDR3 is TGTGCCAGCAGCGCATATAGCCACGAGCAGTACTTC.

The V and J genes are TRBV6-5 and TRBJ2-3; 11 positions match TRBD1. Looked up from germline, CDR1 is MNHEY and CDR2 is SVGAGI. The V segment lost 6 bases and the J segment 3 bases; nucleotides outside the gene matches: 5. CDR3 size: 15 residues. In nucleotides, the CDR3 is TGTGCCAGCAGGGACCGGGACAGGGGGACAGATACGCAGTATTTT. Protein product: CASRDRDRGTDTQYF.

CDR3 sequence reads: CASHGGQGLRYTF. The DNA of the CDR3 is TGTGCCAGTCACGGGGGACAGGGGTTGCGCTACACCTTC. The rearrangement links TRBV6-1 to TRBJ1-2; 10 nucleotides agree with TRBD1. The germline V gene has CDR1 MNHNS and CDR2 SASEGT. J lost 9 bases, V lost 9 bases, and 10 bases had no gene match. The CDR3 extends over 13 amino acids.

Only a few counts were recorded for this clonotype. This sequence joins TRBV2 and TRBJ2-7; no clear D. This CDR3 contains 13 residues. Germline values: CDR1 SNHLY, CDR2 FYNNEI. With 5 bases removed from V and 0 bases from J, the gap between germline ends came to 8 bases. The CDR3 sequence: CASSYFTSYEQYF. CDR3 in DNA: TGTGCCAGCAGTTACTTTACCTCCTACGAGCAGTACTTC.

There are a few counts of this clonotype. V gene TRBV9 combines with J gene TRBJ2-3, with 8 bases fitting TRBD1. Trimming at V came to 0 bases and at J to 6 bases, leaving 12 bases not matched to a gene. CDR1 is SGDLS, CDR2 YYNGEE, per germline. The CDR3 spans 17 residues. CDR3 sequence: CASSVEGTGSVKDTQYF. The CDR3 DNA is TGTGCCAGCAGCGTAGAAGGGACAGGTAGTGTGAAGGATACGCAGTATTTT.

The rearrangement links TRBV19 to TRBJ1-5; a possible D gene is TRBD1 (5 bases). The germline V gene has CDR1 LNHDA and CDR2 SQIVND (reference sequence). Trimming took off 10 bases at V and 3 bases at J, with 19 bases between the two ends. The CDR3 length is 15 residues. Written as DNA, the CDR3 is TGTGCCAATCAGGGAGGTCTCTACCACAATCAGCCCCAGCATTTT. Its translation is CANQGGLYHNQPQHF.

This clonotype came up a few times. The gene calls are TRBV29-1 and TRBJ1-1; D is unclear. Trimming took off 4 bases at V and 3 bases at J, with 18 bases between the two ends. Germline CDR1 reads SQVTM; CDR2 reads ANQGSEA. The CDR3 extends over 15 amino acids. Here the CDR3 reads CSVGSTSGLDTEAFF. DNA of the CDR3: TGCAGCGTTGGATCCACATCGGGGTTGGACACTGAAGCTTTCTTT. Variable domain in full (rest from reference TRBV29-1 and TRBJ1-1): SAVISQKPSRDICQRGTSLTIQCQVDSQVTMMFWYRQQPGQSLTLIATANQGSEATYESGFVIDKFPISRPNLTFSTLTVSNMSPEDSSIYLCSVGSTSGLDTEAFFGQGTRLTVV.

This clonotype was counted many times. The chain's CDR3 is CASSLPSGTYEQYF. CDR3 coding DNA: TGTGCCAGCAGCCTTCCTAGCGGCACCTACGAGCAGTACTTC. V and J are TRBV7-9 and TRBJ2-7; 7 bases map to TRBD2. Germline trimming cut 5 bases from V and 2 bases from J; bases unmatched to any gene: 6. Germline V lookup: CDR1 SEHNR, CDR2 FQNEAQ (reference sequence). The CDR3 is 14 amino acids.

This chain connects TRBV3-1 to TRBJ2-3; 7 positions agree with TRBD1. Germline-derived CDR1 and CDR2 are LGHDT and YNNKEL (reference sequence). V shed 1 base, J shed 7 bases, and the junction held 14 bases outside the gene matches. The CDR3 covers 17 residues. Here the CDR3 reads CASSQARPLTGPYTQYF. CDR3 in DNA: TGTGCCAGCAGCCAAGCACGGCCGTTGACAGGGCCATATACGCAGTATTTT.

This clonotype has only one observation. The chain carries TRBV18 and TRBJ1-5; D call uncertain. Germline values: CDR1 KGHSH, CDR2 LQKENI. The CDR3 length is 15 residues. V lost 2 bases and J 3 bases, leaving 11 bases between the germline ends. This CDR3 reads CASSPVAGDNQPQHF. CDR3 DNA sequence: TGTGCCAGCTCACCAGTAGCGGGAGACAATCAGCCCCAGCATTTT.

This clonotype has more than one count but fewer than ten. The chain's CDR3 is CASSPGQLKNIQYF. CDR3 in DNA: TGTGCCAGCAGCCCCGGACAGCTCAAAAACATTCAGTACTTC. The genes are TRBV28 and TRBJ2-4; D perhaps matches TRBD1 (6 bases). Germline-derived CDR1 and CDR2 are MDHEN and SYDVKM. V lost 6 bases, J lost 3 bases, and 12 bases lay in between. This CDR3 region has 14 residues.